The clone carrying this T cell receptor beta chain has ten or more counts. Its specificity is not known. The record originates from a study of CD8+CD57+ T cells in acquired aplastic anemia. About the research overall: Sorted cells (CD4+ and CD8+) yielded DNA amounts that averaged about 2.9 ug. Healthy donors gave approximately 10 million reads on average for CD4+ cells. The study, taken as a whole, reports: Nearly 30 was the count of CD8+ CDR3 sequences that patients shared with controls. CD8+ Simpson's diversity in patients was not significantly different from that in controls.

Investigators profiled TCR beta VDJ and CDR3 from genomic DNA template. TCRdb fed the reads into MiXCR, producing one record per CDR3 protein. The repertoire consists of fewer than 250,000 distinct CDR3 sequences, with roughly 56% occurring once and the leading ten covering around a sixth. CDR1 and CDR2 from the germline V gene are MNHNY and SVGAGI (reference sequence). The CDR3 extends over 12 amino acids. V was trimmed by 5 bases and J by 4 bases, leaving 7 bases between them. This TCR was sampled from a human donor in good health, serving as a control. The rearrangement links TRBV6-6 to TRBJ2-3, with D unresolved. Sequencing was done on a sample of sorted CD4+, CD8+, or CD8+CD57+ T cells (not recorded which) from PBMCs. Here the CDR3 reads CASSTLSDTQYF. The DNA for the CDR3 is TGTGCCAGCAGTACACTTTCAGATACGCAGTATTTT.